Presented here are 17 T cell receptor beta chains from one specimen sequenced in a study of early T cells in non-severe SARS-CoV-2 infection. Each CDR3 protein gets one entry after TCRdb re-called the 5' RACE reads with MiXCR. Altogether more than 65,000 distinct CDR3 sequences are present, about 12% being singletons, with the ten largest covering around 1.3%. The sequencing sample was made of whole blood. These receptors came from an adult who was a healthcare worker with PCR-confirmed SARS-CoV-2 infection or an uninfected control (not recorded which).

This clonotype was detected ten times or more. The chain links TRBV11-2 to TRBJ1-5; 7 bases match TRBD1. V gave up 0 bases and J gave up 4 bases; unmatched junction bases: 3. CDR3 length: 15 residues. Germline values: CDR1 SGHAT, CDR2 FQNNGV. The DNA of the CDR3 is TGTGCCAGCAGCTTAGATGGGACAGCTAATCAGCCCCAGCATTTT. It translates to CASSLDGTANQPQHF.

This clonotype showed up many times. V is TRBV5-1 and J is TRBJ1-2; D uncertain. With 4 bases removed from V and 4 bases from J, the gap between germline ends came to 14 bases. This CDR3 contains 14 residues. The germline V gene encodes CDR1 SGHRS and CDR2 YFSETQ. The DNA of the CDR3 is TGCGCCAGCAGCGAGGGTGCTTTTTCCTATGGCTACACCTTC. It encodes CASSEGAFSYGYTF. The variable domain in full, with the rest retrieved from reference TRBV5-1 and TRBJ1-2, is KAGVTQTPRYLIKTRGQQVTLSCSPISGHRSVSWYQQTPGQGLQFLFEYFSETQRNKGNFPGRFSGRQFSNSRSEMNVSTLELGDSALYLCASSEGAFSYGYTFGSGTRLTVV.

This clonotype was observed at least ten times. The rearrangement joins TRBV6-6 to TRBJ1-2; D is undetermined. Per germline, CDR1 MNHNY and CDR2 SVGAGI (reference sequence). This CDR3 is 14 amino acids long. V was cut by 3 bases and J by 0 bases, with 8 bases left in between. This CDR3 reads CASSYSPANYGYTF. The CDR3, as DNA: TGTGCCAGCAGTTATTCTCCGGCTAACTATGGCTACACCTTC.

This clonotype was observed at least ten times. V gene TRBV24-1 combines with J gene TRBJ2-2; no clear D gene. CDR3 size: 15 residues. Between the trimmed V and J ends, which lost 4 bases and 3 bases, there was a span of 11 bases. Germline CDR1 reads KGHDR; CDR2 reads SFDVKD. CDR3 coding DNA: TGTGCCACCAGTGACGGACGGTTGGACACCGGGGAGCTGTTTTTT. This encodes CATSDGRLDTGELFF.

This clonotype came up many times. The rearrangement uses TRBV7-6 and TRBJ2-7; D unclear. The CDR3 spans 13 residues. The V end was cut by 4 bases, the J end by 1 base, with 8 bases between. Germline V gene lookup returns CDR1 SGHVS and CDR2 FNYEAQ. The CDR3 spells CASSSLVSYEQYF. The CDR3 bases are TGTGCCAGCAGCTCGCTAGTGTCCTACGAGCAGTACTTC.

This clonotype was counted a single time. This chain links TRBV7-2 with TRBJ2-2; a possible D gene is TRBD2 (5 bases). The CDR3 loop spans 16 amino acids. Germline assignment: CDR1 SGHTA and CDR2 FQGNSA. The V end lost 3 bases, the J end lost 0 bases, and 11 bases lay between the germline ends. The CDR3 spells CASSFRIASNTGELFF. The CDR3 nucleotides are TGTGCCAGCAGCTTTCGGATAGCGTCGAACACCGGGGAGCTGTTTTTT.

This clonotype occurred many times. The chain combines TRBV27 with TRBJ2-3, with D possibly TRBD1 on 5 matching bases. This CDR3 region has 13 residues. V shed 5 bases and J shed 6 bases, with 12 bases lying between them. Germline CDR1 MNHEY, CDR2 SMNVEV (reference sequence). This chain's CDR3 is CASSTTESDTQYF. The CDR3 DNA follows: TGTGCCAGCAGTACGACAGAATCGGATACGCAGTATTTT.

This clonotype was picked up many times. This rearrangement joins TRBV10-2 to TRBJ1-1; D not certain. CDR3 size: 13 residues. V lost 2 bases and J 1 base, leaving 5 bases between the germline ends. Germline CDR1 is WSHSY and CDR2 is SAAADI. The CDR3 coding sequence is TGCGCCAGCAGTGAGGATTGGAACACTGAAGCTTTCTTT. Translation: CASSEDWNTEAFF.

This clonotype came up many times. This sequence joins TRBV12-5 and TRBJ2-7, with 11 bases fitting TRBD1. This CDR3 is 15 amino acids long. V was pared by 3 bases and J by 4 bases, with 5 bases of the junction left unmatched. Germline V lookup: CDR1 LGHNT, CDR2 FRNRAP. CDR3 DNA sequence: TGTGCTAGTGGTTTCACCGGGACAGGGGGGTACGAGCAGTACTTC. It is translated as CASGFTGTGGYEQYF.

This clonotype was seen at least ten times. The chain uses TRBV30 and TRBJ1-1; D is uncertain. V lost 8 bases and J 4 bases, leaving 17 bases between the germline ends. CDR1 is GTSNPN and CDR2 is SVGIG in the germline V gene (reference sequence). CDR3 length: 13 residues. The CDR3 nucleotides read TGTGCCAAAACATACCGGGGTAGCACTGAAGCTTTCTTT. Translated, it gives CAKTYRGSTEAFF. The full variable domain, in which reference TRBV30 and TRBJ1-1 provide the parts outside the CDR3, is SQTIHQWPATLVQPVGSPLSLECTVEGTSNPNLYWYRQAAGRGLQLLFYSVGIGQISSEVPQNLSASRPQDRQFILSSKKLLLSDSGFYLCAKTYRGSTEAFFGQGTRLTVV.

In this sample, this clonotype turned up many times. This chain uses TRBV15 with TRBJ2-5, with D perhaps given as TRBD1 or TRBD2 (6 bases each). Germline-derived CDR1 and CDR2 are LNHNV and YYDKDF (reference sequence). The CDR3 contains 11 residues. Trimming cost V 9 bases and J 6 bases, with 11 bases left between them. CDR3 residues: CATGGIKTQYF. The DNA of the CDR3 is TGTGCCACGGGGGGCATAAAGACCCAGTACTTC.

This clonotype was seen many times. J is TRBJ2-7 and V is TRBV5-4; D gene unclear. The CDR3 extends over 14 amino acids. Trimming stripped 0 bases from V and 1 base from J, with 8 bases between. Germline V lookup: CDR1 SGHNT, CDR2 YYREEE (reference sequence). In DNA form, the CDR3 reads TGTGCCAGCAGCTTGGCTGGGGAATCCTACGAGCAGTACTTC. Amino acids: CASSLAGESYEQYF.

This clonotype has a count of ten or more. This chain uses TRBV27 with TRBJ1-2; D is possibly TRBD1 (5 bases). This CDR3 comprises 17 residues. The ends were cut back, 7 bases at V and 8 bases at J, with 29 bases in the middle. The V gene's germline CDR1 is MNHEY and CDR2 SMNVEV (reference sequence). The DNA for the CDR3 is TGTGCCAGCAAACCCGGAACGGGAGGGGACCCACTACGGGGCTACACCTTC. Amino acid sequence: CASKPGTGGDPLRGYTF.

This clonotype was counted ten times or more. The J gene is TRBJ1-1, the V gene TRBV11-2; unclear D gene. V lost 2 bases to trimming and J lost 8 bases, with 12 bases between them. Germline V CDR1 and CDR2: SGHAT, FQNNGV. The CDR3 is 13 residues long. CDR3 sequence: CASSLWSGQEAFF. The CDR3 nucleotides are TGTGCCAGCAGCTTATGGTCGGGTCAGGAAGCTTTCTTT. The full variable domain, in which reference TRBV11-2 and TRBJ1-1 provide the parts outside the CDR3, is EAGVAQSPRYKIIEKRQSVAFWCNPISGHATLYWYQQILGQGPKLLIQFQNNGVVDDSQLPKDRFSAERLKGVDSTLKIQPAKLEDSAVYLCASSLWSGQEAFFGQGTRLTVV.

The J gene is TRBJ1-6, the V gene TRBV28, with D perhaps TRBD1 (6 bases). Trimming took 5 bases from V and 9 from J, leaving 14 bases between them. This CDR3 is built from 14 residues. Germline V CDR1 and CDR2: MDHEN, SYDVKM. The CDR3 region is CASSAQGTLSPLHF. In DNA form, the CDR3 reads TGTGCCAGCAGTGCCCAGGGGACCCTTTCACCCCTCCACTTT.

The sample holds many counts of this clonotype. The chain combines TRBV7-6 with TRBJ2-5; D unresolved. Trimming left V 3 bases short and J 2 bases short, with 10 bases between. The CDR3 has 14 amino acids. Germline lookup yields CDR1 SGHVS and CDR2 FNYEAQ. Here the CDR3 reads CASSFGVAQETQYF. The DNA for the CDR3 is TGTGCCAGCAGCTTCGGAGTCGCGCAAGAGACCCAGTACTTC.

At least ten counts were recorded for this clonotype. This rearrangement joins TRBV7-2 to TRBJ1-4; D unclear. The CDR3 loop spans 16 amino acids. V was clipped by 1 base and J by 5 bases, with 14 bases between them. Germline values: CDR1 SGHTA, CDR2 FQGNSA. The CDR3 DNA reads TGTGCCAGCAGCTTAGGAGAGGGCGTGTTCAATGAAAAACTGTTTTTT. Protein product: CASSLGEGVFNEKLFF.